Presented here are 23 T cell receptor beta chains from one specimen sequenced in a study of STAT3 mutations in large granular lymphocyte leukemia. Their recognized antigens are unknown. Study-wide results and limits: In T-cell large granular lymphocyte leukemia, about half of patients showed multiple immunodominant subclonotypes.

TCRdb's table, derived via immunoSEQ multiplex PCR, lists solely in-frame clones and lacks some. The sample includes about 24,000 clones, approximately 94% seen only once; the top ten take about 6.5%. Sample: peripheral blood mononuclear cells. Receptor source: a man in his forties with T-cell large granular lymphocyte leukemia. Some clones in this sample may be carry-over from other donors' samples.

The chain has TRBV19 and TRBJ1-2; D gene ambiguous. Trimming removed 4 bases at V and 4 bases at J, with 10 bases between. From germline, CDR1 is LNHDA and CDR2 SQIVND (reference sequence). The CDR3 runs 13 residues. CDR3: CASSTMGSYGYTF. Here the CDR3 DNA reads TGTGCCAGTAGTACCATGGGGTCCTATGGCTACACCTTC.

The rearrangement joins TRBV29-1 to TRBJ2-1; possible D gene TRBD1, 7 bases. V lost 3 bases and J lost 4, with 19 bases in between. Germline assignment: CDR1 SQVTM and CDR2 ANQGSEA. There are 16 residues in the CDR3. In nucleotides, the CDR3 is TGCAGCGTTGATGGCCCGCGGGGACAGTCTTACAATGAGCAGTTCTTC. Protein: CSVDGPRGQSYNEQFF.

This chain links TRBV25-1 with TRBJ2-7; 8 bases align to TRBD1. V was pared by 6 bases and J by 2 bases, with 0 bases of the junction left unmatched. This CDR3 is 12 amino acids long. Germline CDR1 reads MGHDK; CDR2 reads SYGVNS. This chain's CDR3 is CASRDRAYEQYF. DNA of the CDR3: TGTGCCAGCAGGGACAGGGCCTACGAGCAGTACTTC.

The count of this clone is one. The V and J genes are TRBV27 and TRBJ1-1; D may be TRBD1 (5 bases). The CDR3 runs to 14 residues. V was shortened by 4 bases and J by 3 bases, with 12 bases between the two germline ends. Germline V gene sequence: CDR1 MNHEY, CDR2 SMNVEV (reference sequence). In DNA form, the CDR3 reads TGTGCCAGCAGTTCTTGGGGCCGGGACACTGAAGCTTTCTTT. Translated: CASSSWGRDTEAFF.

The rearrangement joins TRBV6-5 to TRBJ2-7, with TRBD1 identical over 9 bases. Trimming took 4 bases from V and 7 from J; bases not matched to a gene: 14. This CDR3 has 16 residues. Germline V gene sequence: CDR1 MNHEY, CDR2 SVGAGI. CDR3 sequence: CASSSSTGTGWREQYF. CDR3 sequence (DNA): TGTGCCAGCAGTTCCTCAACCGGGACAGGGTGGAGGGAGCAGTACTTC.

The chain recombines TRBV19 with TRBJ1-2; D ambiguous. The CDR3 runs to 14 residues. Trimming shortened V by 3 bases and J by 2 bases, and 10 bases separated the two germline ends. The germline CDR1 and CDR2 sequences are LNHDA and SQIVND (reference sequence). CDR3 sequence: CASSIPGINYGYTF. The CDR3 DNA reads as TGTGCCAGTAGTATTCCTGGTATCAACTATGGCTACACCTTC.

CDR3 protein: CASSLGFQGEAFF. Here the CDR3 DNA reads TGTGCCAGCAGCTTGGGATTTCAGGGTGAAGCTTTCTTT. The V and J genes are TRBV11-2 and TRBJ1-1; D perhaps matches TRBD1 (5 bases). Deletions cut 3 bases from V and 7 bases from J, with 12 bases between. This CDR3 has 13 residues. Germline V lookup: CDR1 SGHAT, CDR2 FQNNGV.

The V call is TRBV18, the J call TRBJ2-1; TRBD1 matches 7 bases. V gave up 3 bases and J gave up 5 bases; unmatched junction bases: 7. Germline loops: CDR1 KGHSH, CDR2 LQKENI. CDR3 size: 15 residues. The CDR3 DNA reads TGTGCCAGCTCACCGAGGGGACAGACAAACAATGAGCAGTTCTTC. Its translation is CASSPRGQTNNEQFF.

V is TRBV9 and J is TRBJ2-7; 10 nucleotides match TRBD1. CDR3 size: 16 residues. Trimming removed 4 bases from V and 3 bases from J; junction bases left unmatched: 10. Germline CDR1 is SGDLS and CDR2 is YYNGEE. CDR3 nucleotide sequence: TGTGCCAGCAGCAGACAGGGGGCGCAAAACGACTACGAGCAGTACTTC. Amino acids: CASSRQGAQNDYEQYF.

The chain recombines TRBV4-3 with TRBJ2-2; D is uncertain. Germline CDR1 LGHNA, CDR2 YSLEER. This CDR3 comprises 15 residues. V lost 0 bases to trimming and J lost 4 bases, with 9 bases between them. The CDR3 sequence: CASSQDSRLTGELFF. The CDR3 coding sequence is TGCGCCAGCAGCCAAGATTCGAGGCTCACCGGGGAGCTGTTTTTT.

The CDR3 loop reads CASSPGGAEQYF. The DNA of the CDR3 is TGTGCCAGCAGCCCAGGGGGCGCCGAGCAGTACTTC. This chain links TRBV9 with TRBJ2-7, with TRBD1 identical over 8 bases. The V and J ends lost 4 bases and 6 bases, in that order; junction bases with no gene match: 3. The CDR3 spans 12 residues. Germline-derived CDR1 and CDR2 are SGDLS and YYNGEE.

This clone occurred once. The rearrangement joins TRBV5-4 to TRBJ2-7; TRBD1 matches at 7 bases. CDR3 length: 14 residues. CDR1 is SGHNT and CDR2 is YYREEE in the germline V gene (reference sequence). Trimming took 4 bases from V and 7 from J; bases not matched to a gene: 11. The CDR3 nucleotides read TGTGCCAGCAGCGCTACAGGGGATAGGCGGGAGCAGTACTTC. Translated: CASSATGDRREQYF. Looking up the rest from reference TRBV5-4 and TRBJ2-7 gives the full variable domain: ETGVTQSPTHLIKTRGQQVTLRCSSQSGHNTVSWYQQALGQGPQFIFQYYREEENGRGNFPPRFSGLQFPNYSSELNVNALELDDSALYLCASSATGDRREQYFGPGTRLTVT.

The chain joins TRBV25-1 to TRBJ2-1; the D gene is possibly TRBD1 (7 bases). Per the germline V gene, CDR1 is MGHDK and CDR2 is SYGVNS. This CDR3 region has 16 residues. Between the trimmed V and J ends, which lost 0 bases and 4 bases, there was a span of 13 bases. CDR3 coding DNA: TGTGCCAGCAGTGAATATAATCCAGGGGGGTACAATGAGCAGTTCTTC. The encoded protein is CASSEYNPGGYNEQFF.

The chain couples TRBV9 to TRBJ1-3; D is uncertain. The CDR3 covers 13 residues. V was trimmed by 2 bases and J by 4 bases, leaving 7 bases between them. Germline assignment: CDR1 SGDLS and CDR2 YYNGEE. In DNA, the CDR3 is TGTGCCAGCAGCGTGGAACAAGGAAACACCATATATTTT. Its translation is CASSVEQGNTIYF. The full variable domain, in which reference TRBV9 and TRBJ1-3 provide the parts outside the CDR3, is DSGVTQTPKHLITATGQRVTLRCSPRSGDLSVYWYQQSLDQGLQFLIQYYNGEERAKGNILERFSAQQFPDLHSELNLSSLELGDSALYFCASSVEQGNTIYFGEGSWLTVV.

This sequence joins TRBV4-3 and TRBJ2-7; D remains unclear. The CDR3 is made up of 14 amino acids. Trimming pared 5 bases from V and 6 bases from J, leaving 17 bases between. CDR1 and CDR2 from the germline V gene are LGHNA and YSLEER. The CDR3 region is CASSVSVESGEQYF. The DNA for the CDR3 is TGCGCCAGCAGCGTATCGGTAGAGTCTGGCGAGCAGTACTTC.

This chain links TRBV7-9 with TRBJ1-6; D gene ambiguous. There are 15 residues in the CDR3. CDR1 and CDR2 from the germline V gene are SEHNR and FQNEAQ (reference sequence). V lost 0 bases and J 7 bases, leaving 10 bases between the germline ends. CDR3 sequence: CASSLAAAPNSPLHF. Written as DNA, the CDR3 is TGTGCCAGCAGCTTAGCGGCAGCACCGAATTCACCCCTCCACTTT.

This clone was recorded only once. The genes are TRBV6-5 and TRBJ1-2; 9 positions agree with TRBD1. This CDR3 has 15 residues. The trim removed 6 bases at V and 4 bases at J, leaving 9 bases unmatched. Looked up from germline, CDR1 is MNHEY and CDR2 is SVGAGI. CDR3 DNA: TGTGCCAGCAGCCGACGCTCGGACAGGGGCTATGGCTACACCTTC. Protein product: CASSRRSDRGYGYTF.

The J gene is TRBJ2-1, the V gene TRBV10-3, with 10 bases identical to TRBD2. CDR1 is ENHRY, CDR2 SYGVKD, per germline. CDR3 length: 17 residues. With 10 bases clipped from V and 7 bases from J, the junction kept 19 bases outside the gene matches. Here the CDR3 DNA reads TGTGCCACACAGGGCTCCGCGGGAAGCGGGGGGGCAAATGAGCAGTTCTTC. This gives the protein CATQGSAGSGGANEQFF.

As to this clone: Sequence at one end of the junction differs from germline and may be a read error. CDR3 residues: CASRPPGLAGENF. The CDR3 DNA reads TGTGCCAGCAGGCCCCCGGGACTAGCGGGGGAAAACTTC. The gene calls are TRBV6-5 and TRBJ2-7; the match to TRBD2 covers 14 bases. CDR1 and CDR2 from the germline V gene are MNHEY and SVGAGI. CDR3 length: 13 residues.

The table lists this clone with a few counts. The chain joins TRBV4-3 to TRBJ2-6; 7 bases match TRBD1. The germline CDR1 and CDR2 sequences are LGHNA and YSLEER. Trimming removed 4 bases from V and 3 bases from J; junction bases left unmatched: 6. The CDR3 spans 16 residues. The CDR3 DNA reads as TGCGCCAGCAGCCGATCCCAGGGGGATGGGGCCAACGTCCTGACTTTC. Translation gives CASSRSQGDGANVLTF.

The chain combines TRBV5-1 with TRBJ2-1, with 8 bases identical to TRBD2. Trimming at V came to 4 bases and at J to 7 bases, leaving 7 bases not matched to a gene. Per the germline V gene, CDR1 is SGHRS and CDR2 is YFSETQ. The CDR3 has 14 residues. CDR3: CASSPGGAINEQFF. The CDR3 DNA sequence: TGCGCCAGCAGCCCCGGGGGGGCGATTAATGAGCAGTTCTTC.

The chain uses TRBV27 and TRBJ2-7, with 7 bases identical to TRBD1. The CDR3 contains 17 residues. Germline CDR1 reads MNHEY; CDR2 reads SMNVEV (reference sequence). The V gene end was trimmed by 5 bases and the J gene end by 0 bases; junction bases not matched to a gene: 13. CDR3 DNA sequence: TGTGCCAGCAGTACTCGACAGGGCTATTACGACTCCTACGAGCAGTACTTC. This encodes CASSTRQGYYDSYEQYF.

CDR3 sequence (DNA): TGTGCCAGCAGTGGAACCGGGACAGGGGCCCCCTTTAGCAATCAGCCCCAGCATTTT. Protein: CASSGTGTGAPFSNQPQHF. V and J are TRBV27 and TRBJ1-5; 10 bases are shared with TRBD1. There are 19 residues in the CDR3. Per germline, CDR1 MNHEY and CDR2 SMNVEV (reference sequence). Trimming cost V 5 bases and J 0 bases; bases outside gene matches: 13.